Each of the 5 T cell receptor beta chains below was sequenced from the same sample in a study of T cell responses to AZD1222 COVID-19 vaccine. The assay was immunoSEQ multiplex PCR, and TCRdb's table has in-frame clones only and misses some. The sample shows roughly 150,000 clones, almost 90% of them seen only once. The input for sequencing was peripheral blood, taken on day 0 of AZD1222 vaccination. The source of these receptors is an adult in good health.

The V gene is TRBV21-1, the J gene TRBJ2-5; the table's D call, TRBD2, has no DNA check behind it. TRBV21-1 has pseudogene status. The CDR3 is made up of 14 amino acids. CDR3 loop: CASSGGLVRETQYF. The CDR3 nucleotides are TGTGCCAGCAGCGGAGGACTAGTTAGAGAGACCCAGTACTTC.

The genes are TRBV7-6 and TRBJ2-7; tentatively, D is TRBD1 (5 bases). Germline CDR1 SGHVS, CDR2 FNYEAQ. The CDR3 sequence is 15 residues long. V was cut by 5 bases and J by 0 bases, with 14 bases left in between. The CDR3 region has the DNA TGTGCCAGCAGCCCAGGGCAGGGCACCTCCTACGAGCAGTACTTC. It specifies CASSPGQGTSYEQYF.

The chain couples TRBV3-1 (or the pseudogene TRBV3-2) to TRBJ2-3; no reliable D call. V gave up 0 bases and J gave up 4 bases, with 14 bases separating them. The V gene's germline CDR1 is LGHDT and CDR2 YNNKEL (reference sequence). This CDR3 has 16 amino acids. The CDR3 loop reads CASSQDLGLGADTQYF. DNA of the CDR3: TGTGCCAGCAGCCAAGATCTTGGATTGGGCGCAGATACGCAGTATTTT.

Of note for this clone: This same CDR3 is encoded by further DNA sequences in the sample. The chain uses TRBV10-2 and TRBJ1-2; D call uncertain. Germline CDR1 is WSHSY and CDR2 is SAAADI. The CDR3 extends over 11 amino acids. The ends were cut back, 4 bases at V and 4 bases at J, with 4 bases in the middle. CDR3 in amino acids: CASSAGYGYTF. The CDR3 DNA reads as TGCGCCAGCAGTGCGGGCTATGGCTACACCTTC.

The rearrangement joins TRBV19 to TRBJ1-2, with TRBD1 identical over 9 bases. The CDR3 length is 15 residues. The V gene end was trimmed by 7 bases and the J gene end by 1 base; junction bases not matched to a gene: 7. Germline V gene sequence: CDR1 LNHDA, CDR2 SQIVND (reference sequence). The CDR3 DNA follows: TGTGCCAGTAAATCCGGGACAGGGAATAACTATGGCTACACCTTC. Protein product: CASKSGTGNNYGYTF.